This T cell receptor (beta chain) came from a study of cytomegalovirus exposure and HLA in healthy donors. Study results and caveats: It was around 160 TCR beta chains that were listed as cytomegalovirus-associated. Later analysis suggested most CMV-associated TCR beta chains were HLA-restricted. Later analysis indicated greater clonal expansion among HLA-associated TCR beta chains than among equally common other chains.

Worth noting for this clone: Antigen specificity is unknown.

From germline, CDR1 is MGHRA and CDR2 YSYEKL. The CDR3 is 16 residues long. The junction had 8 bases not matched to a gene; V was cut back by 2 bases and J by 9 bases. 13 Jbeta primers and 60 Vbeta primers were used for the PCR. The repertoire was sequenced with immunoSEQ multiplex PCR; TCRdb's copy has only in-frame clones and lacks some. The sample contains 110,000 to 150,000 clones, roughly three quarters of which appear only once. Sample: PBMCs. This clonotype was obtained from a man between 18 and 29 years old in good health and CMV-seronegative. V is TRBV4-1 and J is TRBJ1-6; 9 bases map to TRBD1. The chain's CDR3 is CASSQPGQGIGSPLHF. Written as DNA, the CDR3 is TGCGCCAGCAGCCAACCGGGACAGGGAATTGGTTCACCCCTCCACTTT.